The 23 T cell receptor beta chains below were found in one sample sequenced in a study of identical twins. TCRdb processed the 5' RACE reads anew with MiXCR; each CDR3 protein has one entry. Of 400,000 to 500,000 distinct CDR3 sequences in the sample, roughly an eighth were seen once. These sequences were also reported in another study, on yellow fever vaccine responses in identical twins.

Source material: CD4+ T cells sorted from blood. The receptors stem from a woman between 18 and 29 years old in good health.

The J gene is TRBJ2-1, the V gene TRBV20-1, with D unresolved. The germline V gene encodes CDR1 DFQATT and CDR2 SNEGSKA (reference sequence). The CDR3 covers 13 residues. Trimming removed 5 bases from V and 1 base from J, with 9 bases in between. This CDR3 is CSAPGPSYNEQFF. The CDR3 nucleotides read TGCAGTGCTCCGGGTCCATCCTACAATGAGCAGTTCTTC.

CDR3 in DNA: TGCGCCAGCAGCAGCAGGGGCCTCTATGGCTACACCTTC. Its protein product is CASSSRGLYGYTF. The J gene is TRBJ1-2, the V gene TRBV5-1, with D possibly being TRBD1 (6 bases). CDR3 size: 13 residues. Trimming took off 4 bases at V and 4 bases at J, with 11 bases between the two ends. Germline V gives CDR1 SGHRS, CDR2 YFSETQ.

This sequence joins TRBV10-3 and TRBJ2-3, with D perhaps TRBD2 (5 bases). Germline V lookup: CDR1 ENHRY, CDR2 SYGVKD. CDR3 length: 14 residues. V lost 3 bases, J lost 1 base, and 8 bases lay in between. DNA of the CDR3: TGTGCCATCAGTGACGGGCGGGGCACAGATACGCAGTATTTT. This encodes CAISDGRGTDTQYF.

This clonotype was seen repeatedly, ten times or more. The chain joins TRBV20-1 to TRBJ2-1; D possibly uses TRBD1 or TRBD2 (5 bases each). This CDR3 has 11 residues. The V end lost 6 bases, the J end lost 10 bases, and 13 bases lay between the germline ends. CDR1 and CDR2 from the germline V gene are DFQATT and SNEGSKA (reference sequence). CDR3 DNA: TGCAGTGCCCTCCTCGGGGCGGAGCAGTTCTTC. As protein: CSALLGAEQFF.

This clonotype has more than one count but fewer than ten. The CDR3 DNA is TGTGCCAGCAGTGACTTTCGGACATACGAGCAGTACTTC. Translated, it gives CASSDFRTYEQYF. This chain connects TRBV25-1 to TRBJ2-7; TRBD1 is a possible D gene (5 bases). V lost 3 bases, J lost 4 bases, and 10 bases lay in between. CDR3 length: 13 amino acids. The germline V gene encodes CDR1 MGHDK and CDR2 SYGVNS.

This clonotype was seen repeatedly, ten times or more. The chain links TRBV29-1 to TRBJ1-4; TRBD1 matches 9 bases. Per the germline V gene, CDR1 is SQVTM and CDR2 is ANQGSEA. This CDR3 comprises 13 residues. J lost 4 bases, V lost 7 bases, and 4 bases had no gene match. This CDR3 is CSAETGGNEKLFF. The CDR3 DNA sequence: TGCAGCGCTGAGACAGGGGGTAATGAAAAACTGTTTTTT.

This clonotype was counted once. The chain joins TRBV11-3 to TRBJ2-1, with a tentative D call TRBD2 (5 bases). The CDR3 loop spans 15 amino acids. The ends were cut back, 4 bases at V and 4 bases at J, with 14 bases in the middle. CDR1 is SGHNT and CDR2 is YENEEA in the germline V gene. Here the CDR3 DNA reads TGTGCCAGCAGCTACCATGGTACGGGGTACAATGAGCAGTTCTTC. This gives the protein CASSYHGTGYNEQFF.

In its sample, this clonotype was seen many times. CDR3 loop: CSVEEGYEQYF. Here the CDR3 DNA reads TGCAGCGTTGAAGAGGGCTACGAGCAGTACTTC. V is TRBV29-1 and J is TRBJ2-7; D ambiguous. Germline V lookup: CDR1 SQVTM, CDR2 ANQGSEA. The CDR3 is 11 amino acids. Trimming removed 0 bases from V and 3 bases from J, with 3 bases in between.

This clonotype was observed many times. The chain uses TRBV7-6 and TRBJ2-3; 11 bases agree with TRBD2. This CDR3 is built from 16 residues. Germline values: CDR1 SGHVS, CDR2 FNYEAQ. The V and J ends lost 5 bases and 0 bases, in that order; junction bases with no gene match: 4. CDR3 in DNA: TGTGCCAGCAGCCTCACTAGCGGGGGTAGCACAGATACGCAGTATTTT. Protein: CASSLTSGGSTDTQYF. The variable domain in full, with the rest retrieved from reference TRBV7-6 and TRBJ2-3, is GAGVSQSPRYKVTKRGQDVALRCDPISGHVSLYWYRQALGQGPEFLTYFNYEAQQDKSGLPNDRFSAERPEGSISTLTIQRTEQRDSAMYRCASSLTSGGSTDTQYFGPGTRLTVL.

The J gene is TRBJ1-2, the V gene TRBV6-1; 9 nucleotides line up with TRBD1. The CDR3 runs 17 residues. The germline V gene has CDR1 MNHNS and CDR2 SASEGT. V was pared by 6 bases and J by 0 bases, with 11 bases of the junction left unmatched. DNA for the CDR3: TGTGCCAGCAGCCCCGACAGGGGGGCATCATCTAACTATGGCTACACCTTC. This encodes CASSPDRGASSNYGYTF.

Only a few counts were recorded for this clonotype. V usage is TRBV15 and J usage is TRBJ1-1; D is undetermined. The CDR3 has 15 amino acids. From germline, CDR1 is LNHNV and CDR2 YYDKDF (reference sequence). The V end was cut by 1 base, the J end by 4 bases, with 13 bases between. The CDR3 loop is CATSRVGQVGTEAFF. The CDR3 nucleotides are TGTGCCACCAGCAGAGTCGGGCAGGTGGGCACTGAAGCTTTCTTT.

V is TRBV6-6 and J is TRBJ1-1; the match to TRBD1 covers 11 bases. Germline V CDR1 and CDR2: MNHNY, SVGAGI (reference sequence). V was clipped by 8 bases and J by 4 bases; unmatched bases: 0. The CDR3 has 12 amino acids. CDR3 loop: CASGQGATEAFF. DNA for the CDR3: TGTGCCAGCGGACAGGGGGCCACTGAAGCTTTCTTT.

The chain has TRBV27 and TRBJ2-5; maybe TRBD1 (6 bases). Germline lookup yields CDR1 MNHEY and CDR2 SMNVEV (reference sequence). V shed 5 bases and J shed 2 bases, with 18 bases lying between them. The CDR3 length is 16 residues. The CDR3 region has the DNA TGTGCCAGCAGTCCTCTACAGGGAAAGAATCAAGAGACCCAGTACTTC. Residues: CASSPLQGKNQETQYF.

This clonotype was counted many times. The chain joins TRBV15 to TRBJ2-1; D gene uncertain. Germline CDR1 and CDR2: LNHNV and YYDKDF (reference sequence). The ends were cut back, 0 bases at V and 13 bases at J, with 13 bases in the middle. The CDR3 contains 13 residues. The CDR3 is CATSRDTRLTQFF. The CDR3 bases are TGTGCCACCAGCAGAGATACGAGGCTCACCCAGTTCTTC.

This clonotype showed up just a few times. The chain has TRBV6-5 and TRBJ2-3, with no clear D. CDR3 length: 15 amino acids. Germline loops: CDR1 MNHEY, CDR2 SVGAGI. V shed 2 bases and J shed 0 bases, with 9 bases lying between them. As DNA, the CDR3 is TGTGCCAGCAGTTACGACGGCATGAGCACAGATACGCAGTATTTT. This encodes CASSYDGMSTDTQYF.

This chain joins TRBV28 and TRBJ2-3, with unresolved D. This CDR3 region has 13 residues. With 11 bases removed from V and 0 bases from J, the gap between germline ends came to 12 bases. The germline gives CDR1 MDHEN, CDR2 SYDVKM. CDR3 sequence (DNA): TGTGCCGTTCAAACTCCTAGCACAGATACGCAGTATTTT. Translation: CAVQTPSTDTQYF.

This clonotype was observed many times. V and J are TRBV20-1 and TRBJ2-7; D might be TRBD1 (6 bases). The CDR3 is 14 residues long. CDR1 and CDR2 (germline): DFQATT, SNEGSKA (reference sequence). V was cut by 5 bases and J by 3 bases, with 17 bases left in between. The CDR3 nucleotides are TGCAGTGCTCGCCCTTCAGGACAGCTCTACGAGCAGTACTTC. Amino acids: CSARPSGQLYEQYF.

V is TRBV20-1 and J is TRBJ2-7, with D maybe TRBD2 (7 bases). Germline V gene sequence: CDR1 DFQATT, CDR2 SNEGSKA (reference sequence). This CDR3 has 13 residues. CDR3: CSRSGVQGHEQYF. The CDR3 DNA sequence: TGCAGCCGAAGCGGGGTACAGGGCCACGAGCAGTACTTC.

The chain employs TRBV6-1 and TRBJ1-2; D remains unclear. V shed 6 bases and J shed 8 bases, with 16 bases lying between them. CDR3 size: 13 residues. The germline V gene has CDR1 MNHNS and CDR2 SASEGT. The CDR3 bases are TGTGCCAGCAGCCCCGAGAATTCGCGCGGCTACACCTTC. The encoded protein is CASSPENSRGYTF.

In its sample, this clonotype was seen a few times. V and J are TRBV5-1 and TRBJ1-1; 8 bases fit TRBD1. The CDR3 runs to 16 residues. From germline, CDR1 is SGHRS and CDR2 YFSETQ. J was trimmed by 5 bases and V by 4 bases; bases with no gene match: 13. The CDR3 sequence: CASSPQPGQVGTEAFF. DNA of the CDR3: TGCGCCAGCAGCCCGCAACCGGGACAGGTGGGGACTGAAGCTTTCTTT.

This chain joins TRBV12-3 or TRBV12-4 and TRBJ1-2; 12 positions agree with TRBD1. There are 15 residues in the CDR3. After removal of 6 bases from V and 5 bases from J, the junction contained 7 bases not matched to a gene. For the CDR3, the DNA is TGTGCCAGCAGGGCGGGACAGGGGGCTGGGTATGGCTACACCTTC. Encoded protein: CASRAGQGAGYGYTF.

This clonotype was counted between two and nine times. V and J are TRBV20-1 and TRBJ2-1, with 8 bases aligning to TRBD2. CDR3 length: 15 amino acids. V gave up 5 bases and J gave up 5 bases; unmatched junction bases: 11. From germline, CDR1 is DFQATT and CDR2 SNEGSKA (reference sequence). The CDR3 region is CSAPPPSGLNNEQFF. CDR3 nucleotide sequence: TGCAGTGCTCCTCCGCCTAGCGGGTTGAACAATGAGCAGTTCTTC.

This clonotype has only a few counts. This chain joins TRBV6-5 and TRBJ2-3; weak D call: TRBD2 (5 bases). The ends were cut back, 2 bases at V and 1 base at J, with 7 bases in the middle. Germline V gene lookup returns CDR1 MNHEY and CDR2 SVGAGI. The CDR3 has 14 amino acids. The CDR3 reads CASSYGRGTDTQYF. The CDR3 nucleotides are TGTGCCAGCAGTTACGGGCGGGGCACAGATACGCAGTATTTT.